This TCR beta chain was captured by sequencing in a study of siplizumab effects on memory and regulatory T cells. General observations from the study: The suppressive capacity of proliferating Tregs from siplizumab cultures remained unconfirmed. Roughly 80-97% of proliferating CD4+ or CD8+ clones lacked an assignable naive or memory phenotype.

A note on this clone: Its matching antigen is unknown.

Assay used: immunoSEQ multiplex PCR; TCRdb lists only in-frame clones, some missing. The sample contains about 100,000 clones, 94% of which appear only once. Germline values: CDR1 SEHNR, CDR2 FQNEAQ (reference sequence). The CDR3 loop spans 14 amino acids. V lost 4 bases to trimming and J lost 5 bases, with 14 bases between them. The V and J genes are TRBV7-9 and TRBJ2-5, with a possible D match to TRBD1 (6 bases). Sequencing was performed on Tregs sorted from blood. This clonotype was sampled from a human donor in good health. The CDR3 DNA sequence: TGTGCCAGCAGCTCGGGACAACCATTGGAGACCCAGTACTTC. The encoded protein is CASSSGQPLETQYF.